These 14 T cell receptor beta chains came from one sample sequenced in a study of OX40 agonist ivuxolimab in advanced cancers. Some clones are missing from TCRdb's copy, which holds only in-frame ones; the method was immunoSEQ multiplex PCR. The data hold about 82,000 clones, with around 84% observed a single time. The specimen was CD4+ or CD8+ T cells sorted from blood, collected in a trial of the OX40 agonist ivuxolimab. These receptors came from an adult with an advanced solid tumor such as melanoma, head and neck, liver or kidney cancer.

V gene TRBV4-2 combines with J gene TRBJ2-1, with TRBD2 matching 9 bases. Per germline, CDR1 LGHNA and CDR2 YNFKEQ. Losses at the gene ends were 4 bases for V and 6 bases for J; bases not matched to a gene: 10. This CDR3 comprises 16 residues. The DNA for the CDR3 is TGTGCCAGCAGCCGAATAGTAGCGGGAGTACGCAATGAGCAGTTCTTC. Protein: CASSRIVAGVRNEQFF.

The count of this clone is one. J is TRBJ1-2 and V is TRBV27, with 9 bases identical to TRBD1. Germline V lookup: CDR1 MNHEY, CDR2 SMNVEV (reference sequence). V was clipped by 6 bases and J by 8 bases; unmatched bases: 7. CDR3 length equals 13 residues. CDR3 bases: TGTGCCAGCAGCCGACAGGGGGTAGAAGGCTACACCTTC. It is translated as CASSRQGVEGYTF.

The chain combines TRBV30 with TRBJ2-3; 9 nucleotides align to TRBD2. There are 15 residues in the CDR3. Trimming cost V 1 base and J 6 bases; bases outside gene matches: 8. CDR1 is GTSNPN and CDR2 is SVGIG in the germline V gene (reference sequence). The CDR3 sequence is CAWSGRREGRDTQYF. The CDR3 DNA reads TGTGCCTGGAGTGGTCGGCGGGAGGGCCGCGATACGCAGTATTTT.

The V gene is TRBV2, the J gene TRBJ2-3; no clear D. This CDR3 comprises 15 residues. Trimming removed 0 bases at V and 0 bases at J, with 7 bases between. The germline V gene has CDR1 SNHLY and CDR2 FYNNEI. The CDR3 sequence: CASSEAPISTDTQYF. CDR3 nucleotides: TGTGCCAGCAGTGAAGCTCCTATAAGCACAGATACGCAGTATTTT.

This clone appeared once. The chain links TRBV5-1 to TRBJ2-3; D is ambiguous. CDR3 size: 13 residues. V lost 3 bases, J lost 2 bases, and 7 bases lay in between. Germline assignment: CDR1 SGHRS and CDR2 YFSETQ. DNA of the CDR3: TGCGCCAGCAGCTCGCTATACACAGATACGCAGTATTTT. The encoded protein is CASSSLYTDTQYF.

The chain links TRBV7-3 to TRBJ1-1, with D unresolved. The CDR3 runs 17 residues. CDR1 is SGHTA, CDR2 FQGTGA, per germline. V dropped 2 bases and J dropped 6 bases, with 22 bases sitting between them. This CDR3 reads CASSLQPAVRAGAEAFF. As DNA, the CDR3 is TGTGCCAGCAGCTTACAACCGGCGGTAAGGGCTGGGGCTGAAGCTTTCTTT.

CDR3 nucleotides: TGTGCCAGTAACATAAAAAACAGGGGAAGCTCCTACAATGAGCAGTTCTTC. Its protein is CASNIKNRGSSYNEQFF. V gene TRBV19 combines with J gene TRBJ2-1, with 7 nucleotides matching TRBD1. This CDR3 has 17 residues. Germline V gene lookup returns CDR1 LNHDA and CDR2 SQIVND (reference sequence). Trimming at V came to 7 bases and at J to 0 bases, leaving 12 bases not matched to a gene.

Note on this clone: The junction differs from germline at one of its ends, possibly a read error. CDR3: CASREGGNTIYF. The CDR3 nucleotides are TGTGCCAGCAGGGAAGGGGGAAACACCATATATTTT. The chain couples TRBV6-1 to TRBJ1-3; no clear D. CDR3 length equals 12 residues. CDR1 and CDR2 (germline): MNHNS, SASEGT.

The rearrangement uses TRBV5-1 and TRBJ2-1; 9 nucleotides agree with TRBD1. There are 18 residues in the CDR3. Germline V lookup: CDR1 SGHRS, CDR2 YFSETQ. J was trimmed by 5 bases and V by 3 bases; bases with no gene match: 15. CDR3 sequence (DNA): TGCGCCAGCAGCTCCCGGGCCGGGGGACAGGGTAAAAACAATGAGCAGTTCTTC. Its translation is CASSSRAGGQGKNNEQFF.

The chain uses TRBV6-6 and TRBJ1-1; D remains ambiguous. The CDR3 is 13 residues long. Trimming took 6 bases from V and 4 from J, leaving 12 bases between them. The V gene's germline CDR1 is MNHNY and CDR2 SVGAGI (reference sequence). The CDR3 bases are TGTGCCAGCAGCTCCAGATGGGCCACTGAAGCTTTCTTT. Its protein product is CASSSRWATEAFF.

The rearrangement uses TRBV21-1 and TRBJ1-5. TRBV21-1 is shown as a pseudogene. The CDR3 covers 12 residues. The CDR3 bases are TGTGCCAGCAAGGCGGAGAATCAGCCCCAGCATTTT. This gives the protein CASKAENQPQHF.

The chain employs TRBV9 and TRBJ2-3, with TRBD2 identical over 8 bases. The germline V gene has CDR1 SGDLS and CDR2 YYNGEE. Trimming at V came to 0 bases and at J to 4 bases, leaving 13 bases not matched to a gene. The CDR3 totals 18 residues. The CDR3 region is CASSVAGAGGMVADTQYF. CDR3 bases: TGTGCCAGCAGCGTAGCTGGGGCGGGAGGTATGGTGGCAGATACGCAGTATTTT.

V usage is TRBV6-4 and J usage is TRBJ2-2; 7 nucleotides agree with TRBD2. The CDR3 has 16 residues. Germline V gene data show CDR1 as MRHNA and CDR2 as SNTAGT. Unmatched junction bases numbered 7, after V lost 2 bases and J lost 4 bases. This chain's CDR3 is CASSDGFSGGTGELFF. In DNA form, the CDR3 reads TGTGCCAGCAGTGACGGGTTCTCGGGGGGCACCGGGGAGCTGTTTTTT.

V gene TRBV5-1 combines with J gene TRBJ1-4, with TRBD1 matching over 8 bases. Trimming cost V 4 bases and J 7 bases; bases outside gene matches: 15. Germline CDR1 and CDR2: SGHRS and YFSETQ. The CDR3 is made up of 17 amino acids. The CDR3 here is CASSASGFRQGSEKLFF. Here the CDR3 DNA reads TGCGCCAGCAGCGCAAGTGGTTTTCGACAGGGGAGTGAAAAACTGTTTTTT.